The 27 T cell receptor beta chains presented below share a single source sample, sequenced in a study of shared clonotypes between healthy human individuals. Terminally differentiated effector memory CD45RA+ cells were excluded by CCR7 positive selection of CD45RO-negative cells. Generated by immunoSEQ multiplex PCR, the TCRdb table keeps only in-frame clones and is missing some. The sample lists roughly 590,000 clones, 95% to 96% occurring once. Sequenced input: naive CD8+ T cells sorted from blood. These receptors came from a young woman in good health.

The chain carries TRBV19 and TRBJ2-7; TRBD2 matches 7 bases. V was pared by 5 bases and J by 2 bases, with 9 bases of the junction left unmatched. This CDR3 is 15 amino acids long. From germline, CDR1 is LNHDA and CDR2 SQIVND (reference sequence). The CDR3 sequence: CASSVRDYRTYEQYF. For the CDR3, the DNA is TGTGCCAGTAGTGTAAGGGACTATCGAACCTACGAGCAGTACTTC.

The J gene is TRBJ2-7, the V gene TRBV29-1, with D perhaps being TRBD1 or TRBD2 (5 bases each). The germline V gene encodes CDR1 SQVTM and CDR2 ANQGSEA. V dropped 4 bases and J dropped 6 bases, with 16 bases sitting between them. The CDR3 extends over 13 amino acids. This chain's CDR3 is CSVAGLDRFEQYF. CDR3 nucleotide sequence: TGCAGCGTTGCGGGGCTGGACCGTTTCGAGCAGTACTTC.

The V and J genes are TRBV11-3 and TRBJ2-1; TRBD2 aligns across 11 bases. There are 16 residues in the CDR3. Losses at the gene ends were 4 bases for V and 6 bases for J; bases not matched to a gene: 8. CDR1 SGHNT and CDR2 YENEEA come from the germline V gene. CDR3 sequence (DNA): TGTGCCAGCAGCTACGGAACTAGCGGGAGTCCCAATGAGCAGTTCTTC. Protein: CASSYGTSGSPNEQFF.

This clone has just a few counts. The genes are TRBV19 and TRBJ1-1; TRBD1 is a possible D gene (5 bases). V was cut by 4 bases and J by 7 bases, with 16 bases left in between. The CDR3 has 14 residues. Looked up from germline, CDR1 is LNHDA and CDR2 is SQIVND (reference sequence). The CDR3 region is CASSSTEGPNEAFF. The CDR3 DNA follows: TGTGCCAGTAGTAGTACAGAGGGACCAAATGAAGCTTTCTTT.

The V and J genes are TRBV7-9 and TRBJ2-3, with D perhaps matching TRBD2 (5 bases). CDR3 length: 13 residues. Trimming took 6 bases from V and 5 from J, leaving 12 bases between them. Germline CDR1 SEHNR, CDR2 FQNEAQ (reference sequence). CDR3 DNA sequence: TGTGCCAGCAGTTTGGTGAGCGGAGATACGCAGTATTTT. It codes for CASSLVSGDTQYF.

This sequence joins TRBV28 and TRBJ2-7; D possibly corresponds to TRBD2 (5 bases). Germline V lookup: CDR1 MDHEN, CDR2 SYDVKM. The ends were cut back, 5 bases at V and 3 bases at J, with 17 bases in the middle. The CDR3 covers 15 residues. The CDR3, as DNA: TGTGCCAGCAGTCCCCCGAGCGGAACAAACTACGAGCAGTACTTC. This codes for CASSPPSGTNYEQYF.

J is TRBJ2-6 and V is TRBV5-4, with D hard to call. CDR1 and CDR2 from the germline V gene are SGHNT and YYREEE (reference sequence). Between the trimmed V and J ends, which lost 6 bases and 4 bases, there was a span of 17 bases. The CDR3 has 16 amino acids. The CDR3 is CASKIMGDAGANVLTF. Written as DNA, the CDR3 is TGTGCCAGCAAGATAATGGGCGACGCCGGGGCCAACGTCCTGACTTTC. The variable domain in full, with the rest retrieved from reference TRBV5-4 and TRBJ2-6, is ETGVTQSPTHLIKTRGQQVTLRCSSQSGHNTVSWYQQALGQGPQFIFQYYREEENGRGNFPPRFSGLQFPNYSSELNVNALELDDSALYLCASKIMGDAGANVLTFGAGSRLTVL.

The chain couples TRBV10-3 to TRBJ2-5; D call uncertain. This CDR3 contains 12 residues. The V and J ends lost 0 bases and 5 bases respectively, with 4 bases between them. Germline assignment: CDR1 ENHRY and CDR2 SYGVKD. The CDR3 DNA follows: TGTGCCATCAGTGAGTCTGAGGAGACCCAGTACTTC. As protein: CAISESEETQYF.

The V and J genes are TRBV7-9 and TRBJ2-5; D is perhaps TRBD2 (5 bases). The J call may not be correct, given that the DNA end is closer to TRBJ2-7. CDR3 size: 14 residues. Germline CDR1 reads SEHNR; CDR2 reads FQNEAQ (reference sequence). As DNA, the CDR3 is TGTGCCAGCAGCGTTAGCGCAGGAAGAGGCGAGCAGTACTTC. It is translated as CASSVSAGRGEQYF.

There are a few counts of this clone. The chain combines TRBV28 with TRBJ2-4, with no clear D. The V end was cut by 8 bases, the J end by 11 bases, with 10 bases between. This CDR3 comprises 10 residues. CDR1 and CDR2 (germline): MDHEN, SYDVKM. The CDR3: CASSGSVQYF. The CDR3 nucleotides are TGTGCCAGCTCCGGGTCCGTTCAGTACTTC.

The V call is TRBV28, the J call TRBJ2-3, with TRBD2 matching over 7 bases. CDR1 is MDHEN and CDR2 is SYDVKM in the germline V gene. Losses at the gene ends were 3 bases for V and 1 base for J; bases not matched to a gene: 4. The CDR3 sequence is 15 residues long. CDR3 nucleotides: TGTGCCAGCAGTTTTGTGGGGGGGGGCACAGATACGCAGTATTTT. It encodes CASSFVGGGTDTQYF.

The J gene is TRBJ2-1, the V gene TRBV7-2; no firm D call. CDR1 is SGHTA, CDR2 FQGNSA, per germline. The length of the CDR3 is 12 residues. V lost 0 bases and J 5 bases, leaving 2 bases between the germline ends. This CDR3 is CASSLADNEQFF. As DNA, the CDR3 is TGTGCCAGCAGCTTAGCGGACAATGAGCAGTTCTTC.

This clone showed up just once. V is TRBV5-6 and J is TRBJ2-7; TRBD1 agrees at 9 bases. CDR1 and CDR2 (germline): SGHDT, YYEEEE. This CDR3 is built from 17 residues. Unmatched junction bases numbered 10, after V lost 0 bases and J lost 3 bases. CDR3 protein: CASSLALNRGLDYEQYF. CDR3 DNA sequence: TGTGCCAGCAGCTTGGCCTTAAACAGGGGGCTTGACTACGAGCAGTACTTC. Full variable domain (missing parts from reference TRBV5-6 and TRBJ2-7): DAGVTQSPTHLIKTRGQQVTLRCSPKSGHDTVSWYQQALGQGPQFIFQYYEEEERQRGNFPDRFSGHQFPNYSSELNVNALLLGDSALYLCASSLALNRGLDYEQYFGPGTRLTVT.

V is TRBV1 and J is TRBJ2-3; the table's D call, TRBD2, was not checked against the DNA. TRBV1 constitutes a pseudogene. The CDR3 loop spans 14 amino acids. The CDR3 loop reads CTSSPSGSTDTQYF. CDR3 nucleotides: TGCACCAGCAGCCCAAGCGGGAGCACAGATACGCAGTATTTT.

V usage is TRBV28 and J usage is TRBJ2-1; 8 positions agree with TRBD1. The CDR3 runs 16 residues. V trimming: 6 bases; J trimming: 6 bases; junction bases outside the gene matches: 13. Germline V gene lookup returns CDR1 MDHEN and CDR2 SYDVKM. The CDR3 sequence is CASSTTGQGSFNEQFF. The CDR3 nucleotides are TGTGCCAGCAGCACAACCGGACAGGGTAGTTTCAATGAGCAGTTCTTC.

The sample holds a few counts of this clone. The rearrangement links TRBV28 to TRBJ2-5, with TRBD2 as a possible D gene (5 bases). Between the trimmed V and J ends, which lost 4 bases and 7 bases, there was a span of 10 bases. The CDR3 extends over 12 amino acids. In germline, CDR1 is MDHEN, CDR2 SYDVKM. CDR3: CASSSGVGTQYF. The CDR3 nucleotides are TGTGCCAGCAGTTCCGGGGTCGGGACCCAGTACTTC.

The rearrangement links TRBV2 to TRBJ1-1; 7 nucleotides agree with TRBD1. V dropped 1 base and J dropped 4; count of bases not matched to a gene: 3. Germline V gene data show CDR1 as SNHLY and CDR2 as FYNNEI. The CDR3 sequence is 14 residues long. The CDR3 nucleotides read TGTGCCAGCAGTGAAGGGAGGGGGCGCACTGAAGCTTTCTTT. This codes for CASSEGRGRTEAFF.

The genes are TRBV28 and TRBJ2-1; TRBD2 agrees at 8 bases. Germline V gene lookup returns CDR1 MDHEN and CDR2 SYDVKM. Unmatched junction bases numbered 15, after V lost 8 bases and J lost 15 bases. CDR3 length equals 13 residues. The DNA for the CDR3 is TGTGCCAGCGGTCGGGGACTAGTGGTAGCAGGGTTCTTC. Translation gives CASGRGLVVAGFF.

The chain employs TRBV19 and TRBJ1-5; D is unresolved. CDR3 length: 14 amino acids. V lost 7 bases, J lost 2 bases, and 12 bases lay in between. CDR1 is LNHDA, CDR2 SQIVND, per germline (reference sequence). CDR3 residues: CASMSGLGNQPQHF. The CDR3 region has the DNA TGTGCCAGTATGTCTGGGCTGGGCAATCAGCCCCAGCATTTT.

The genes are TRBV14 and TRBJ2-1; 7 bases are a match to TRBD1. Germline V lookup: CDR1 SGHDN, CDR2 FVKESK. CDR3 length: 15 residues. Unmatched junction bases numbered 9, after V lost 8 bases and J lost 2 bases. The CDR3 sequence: CASSHPGQPYNEQFF. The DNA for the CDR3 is TGTGCCAGCTCGCACCCGGGACAGCCCTACAATGAGCAGTTCTTC.

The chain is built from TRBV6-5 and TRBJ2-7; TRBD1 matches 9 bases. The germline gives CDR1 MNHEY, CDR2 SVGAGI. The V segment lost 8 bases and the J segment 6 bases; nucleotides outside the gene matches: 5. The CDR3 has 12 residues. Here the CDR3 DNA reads TGTGCCAGCCGACAGGGGGTTGGCGAGCAGTACTTC. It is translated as CASRQGVGEQYF.

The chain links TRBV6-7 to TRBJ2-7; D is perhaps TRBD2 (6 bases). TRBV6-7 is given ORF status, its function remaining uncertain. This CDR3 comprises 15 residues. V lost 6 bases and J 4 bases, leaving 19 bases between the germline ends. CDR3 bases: TGTGCCAGCAGCCTAGCGTCGGGGTTGTGTTACGAGCAGTACTTC. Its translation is CASSLASGLCYEQYF.

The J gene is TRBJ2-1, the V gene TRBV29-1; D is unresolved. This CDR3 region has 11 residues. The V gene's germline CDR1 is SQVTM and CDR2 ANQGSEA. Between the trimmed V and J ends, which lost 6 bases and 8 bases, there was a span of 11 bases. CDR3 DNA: TGCAGCGTGCTCTCTGTGGATGAGCAGTTCTTC. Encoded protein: CSVLSVDEQFF.

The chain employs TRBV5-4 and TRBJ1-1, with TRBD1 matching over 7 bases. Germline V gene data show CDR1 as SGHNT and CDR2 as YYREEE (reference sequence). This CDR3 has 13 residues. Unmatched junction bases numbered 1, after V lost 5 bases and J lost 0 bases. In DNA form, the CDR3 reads TGTGCCAGCAGGACAGGGATGAACACTGAAGCTTTCTTT. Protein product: CASRTGMNTEAFF.

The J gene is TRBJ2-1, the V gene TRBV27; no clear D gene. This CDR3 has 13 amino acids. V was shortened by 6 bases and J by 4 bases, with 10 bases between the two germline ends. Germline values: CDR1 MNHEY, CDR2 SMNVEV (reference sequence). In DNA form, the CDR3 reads TGTGCCAGCAGGGGTCTGAGTTACAATGAGCAGTTCTTC. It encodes CASRGLSYNEQFF.

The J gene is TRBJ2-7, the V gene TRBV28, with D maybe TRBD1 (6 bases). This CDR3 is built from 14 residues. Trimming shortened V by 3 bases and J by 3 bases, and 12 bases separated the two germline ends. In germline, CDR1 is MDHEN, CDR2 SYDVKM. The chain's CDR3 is CASSFEDSLYEQYF. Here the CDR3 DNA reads TGTGCCAGCAGTTTCGAGGACAGTCTCTACGAGCAGTACTTC.

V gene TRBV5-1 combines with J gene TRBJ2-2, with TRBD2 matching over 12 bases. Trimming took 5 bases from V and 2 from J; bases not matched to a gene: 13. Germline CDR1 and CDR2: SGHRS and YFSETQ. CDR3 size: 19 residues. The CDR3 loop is CASRKRLAGADLNTGELFF. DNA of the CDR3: TGCGCCAGCAGGAAAAGACTAGCGGGAGCTGACTTAAACACCGGGGAGCTGTTTTTT. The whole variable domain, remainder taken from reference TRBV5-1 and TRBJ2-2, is KAGVTQTPRYLIKTRGQQVTLSCSPISGHRSVSWYQQTPGQGLQFLFEYFSETQRNKGNFPGRFSGRQFSNSRSEMNVSTLELGDSALYLCASRKRLAGADLNTGELFFGEGSRLTVL.